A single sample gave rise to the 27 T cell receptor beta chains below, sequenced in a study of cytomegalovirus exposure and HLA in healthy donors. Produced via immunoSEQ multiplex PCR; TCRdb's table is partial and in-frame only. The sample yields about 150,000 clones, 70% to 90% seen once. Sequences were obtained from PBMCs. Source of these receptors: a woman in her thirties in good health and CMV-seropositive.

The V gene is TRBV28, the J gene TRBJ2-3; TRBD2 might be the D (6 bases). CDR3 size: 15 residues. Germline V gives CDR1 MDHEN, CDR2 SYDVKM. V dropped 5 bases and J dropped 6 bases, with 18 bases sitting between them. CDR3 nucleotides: TGTGCCAGCAGTACCACTGGGCTAGCGTCTGATACGCAGTATTTT. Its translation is CASSTTGLASDTQYF.

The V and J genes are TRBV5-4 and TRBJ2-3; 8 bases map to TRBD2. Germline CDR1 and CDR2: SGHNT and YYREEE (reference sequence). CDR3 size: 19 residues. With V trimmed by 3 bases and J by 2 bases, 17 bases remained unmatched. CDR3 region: CASSSRGGGRVIITDTQYF. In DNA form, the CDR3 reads TGTGCCAGCAGCTCCCGGGGGGGCGGGAGAGTGATCATCACAGATACGCAGTATTTT. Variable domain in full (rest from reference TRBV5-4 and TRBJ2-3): ETGVTQSPTHLIKTRGQQVTLRCSSQSGHNTVSWYQQALGQGPQFIFQYYREEENGRGNFPPRFSGLQFPNYSSELNVNALELDDSALYLCASSSRGGGRVIITDTQYFGPGTRLTVL.

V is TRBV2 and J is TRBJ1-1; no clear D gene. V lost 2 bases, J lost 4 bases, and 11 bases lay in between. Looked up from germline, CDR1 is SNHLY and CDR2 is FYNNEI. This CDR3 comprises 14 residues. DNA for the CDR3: TGTGCCAGCAGTGAAAAGCTGGGGAGCACTGAAGCTTTCTTT. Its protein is CASSEKLGSTEAFF.

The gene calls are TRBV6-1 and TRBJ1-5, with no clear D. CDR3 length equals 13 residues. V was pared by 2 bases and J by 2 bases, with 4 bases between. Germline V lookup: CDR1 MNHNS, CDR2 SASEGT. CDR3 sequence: CASSERGNQPQHF. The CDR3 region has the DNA TGTGCCAGCAGTGAACGGGGCAATCAGCCCCAGCATTTT.

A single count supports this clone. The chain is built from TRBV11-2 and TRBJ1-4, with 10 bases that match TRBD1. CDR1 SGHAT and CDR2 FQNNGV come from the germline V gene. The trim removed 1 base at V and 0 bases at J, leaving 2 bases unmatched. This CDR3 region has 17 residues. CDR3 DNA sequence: TGTGCCAGCAGCTTAGGGACAGGGGGAACAACTAATGAAAAACTGTTTTTT. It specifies CASSLGTGGTTNEKLFF.

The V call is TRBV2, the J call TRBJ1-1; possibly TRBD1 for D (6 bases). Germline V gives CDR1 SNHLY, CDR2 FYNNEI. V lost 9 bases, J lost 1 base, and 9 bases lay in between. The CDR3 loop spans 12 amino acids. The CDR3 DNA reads TGTGCCAGGACACAGGGGAACACTGAAGCTTTCTTT. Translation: CARTQGNTEAFF.

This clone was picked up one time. The DNA of the CDR3 is TGCGCCAGCTCCCCGGGGGGAGAGACCCAGTACTTC. The encoded protein is CASSPGGETQYF. The rearrangement uses TRBV5-1 and TRBJ2-5; 7 bases line up with TRBD2. The germline V gene has CDR1 SGHRS and CDR2 YFSETQ. The CDR3 has 12 amino acids. Germline trimming cut 7 bases from V and 4 bases from J; bases unmatched to any gene: 4.

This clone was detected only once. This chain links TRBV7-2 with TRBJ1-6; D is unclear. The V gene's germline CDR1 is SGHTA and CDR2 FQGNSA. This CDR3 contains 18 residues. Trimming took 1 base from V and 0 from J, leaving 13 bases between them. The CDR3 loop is CASSLVGAWSSYNSPLHF. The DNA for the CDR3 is TGTGCCAGCAGCTTAGTCGGCGCGTGGAGCTCCTATAATTCACCCCTCCACTTT. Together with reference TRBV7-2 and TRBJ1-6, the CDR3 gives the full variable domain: GAGVSQSPSNKVTEKGKDVELRCDPISGHTALYWYRQSLGQGLEFLIYFQGNSAPDKSGLPSDRFSAERTGGSVSTLTIQRTQQEDSAVYLCASSLVGAWSSYNSPLHFGNGTRLTVT.

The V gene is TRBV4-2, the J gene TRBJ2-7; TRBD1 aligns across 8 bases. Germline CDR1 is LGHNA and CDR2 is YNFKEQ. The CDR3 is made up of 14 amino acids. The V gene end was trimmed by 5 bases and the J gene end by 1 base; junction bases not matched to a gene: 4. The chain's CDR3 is CASSSDRASYEQYF. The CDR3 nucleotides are TGTGCCAGCAGCTCGGACAGGGCGTCCTACGAGCAGTACTTC.

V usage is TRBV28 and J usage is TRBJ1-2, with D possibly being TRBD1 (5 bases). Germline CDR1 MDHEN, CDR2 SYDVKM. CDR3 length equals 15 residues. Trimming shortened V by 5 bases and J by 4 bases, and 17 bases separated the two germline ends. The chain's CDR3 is CASSETGQGSYGYTF. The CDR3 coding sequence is TGTGCCAGCAGTGAGACCGGACAAGGTAGCTATGGCTACACCTTC.

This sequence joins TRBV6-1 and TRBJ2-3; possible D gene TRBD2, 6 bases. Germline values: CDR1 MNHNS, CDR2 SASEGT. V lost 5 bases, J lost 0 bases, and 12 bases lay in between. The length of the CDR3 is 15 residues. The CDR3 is CASSWPSASTDTQYF. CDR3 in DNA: TGTGCCAGCAGTTGGCCTAGCGCTAGCACAGATACGCAGTATTTT.

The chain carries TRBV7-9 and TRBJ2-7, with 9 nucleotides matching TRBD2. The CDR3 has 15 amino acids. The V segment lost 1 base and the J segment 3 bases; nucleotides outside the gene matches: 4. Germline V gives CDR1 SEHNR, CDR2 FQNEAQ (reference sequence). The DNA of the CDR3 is TGTGCCAGCAGCTTAGTAGATAGCGGGAGCTACGAGCAGTACTTC. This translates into CASSLVDSGSYEQYF. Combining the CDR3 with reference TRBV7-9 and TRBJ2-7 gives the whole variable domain DTGVSQNPRHKITKRGQNVTFRCDPISEHNRLYWYRQTLGQGPEFLTYFQNEAQLEKSRLLSDRFSAERPKGSFSTLEIQRTEQGDSAMYLCASSLVDSGSYEQYFGPGTRLTVT.

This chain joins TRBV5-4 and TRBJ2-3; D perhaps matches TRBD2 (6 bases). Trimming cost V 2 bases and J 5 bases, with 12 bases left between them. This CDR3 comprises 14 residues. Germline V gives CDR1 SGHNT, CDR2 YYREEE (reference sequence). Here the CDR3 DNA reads TGTGCCAGCAGCTTAGCGGGTGGGGGAGATACGCAGTATTTT. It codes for CASSLAGGGDTQYF.

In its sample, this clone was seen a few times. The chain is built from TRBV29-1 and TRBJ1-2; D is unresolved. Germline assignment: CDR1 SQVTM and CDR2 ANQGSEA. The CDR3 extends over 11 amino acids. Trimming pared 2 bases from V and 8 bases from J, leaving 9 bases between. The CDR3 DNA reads TGCAGCGTTGAATCCCGGAGGGGCTACACCTTC. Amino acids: CSVESRRGYTF.

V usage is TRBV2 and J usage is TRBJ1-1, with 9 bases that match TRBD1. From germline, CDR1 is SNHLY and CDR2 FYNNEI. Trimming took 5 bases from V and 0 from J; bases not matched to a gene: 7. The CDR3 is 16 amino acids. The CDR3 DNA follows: TGTGCCAGCAGTCCCCGGACAGGGGTGTTGAACACTGAAGCTTTCTTT. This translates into CASSPRTGVLNTEAFF.

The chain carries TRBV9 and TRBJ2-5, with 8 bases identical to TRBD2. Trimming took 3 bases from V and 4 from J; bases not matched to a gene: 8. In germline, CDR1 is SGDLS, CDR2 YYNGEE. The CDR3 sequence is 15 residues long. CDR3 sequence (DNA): TGTGCCAGCAGCGGTAGCGGGAATTACGGAGAGACCCAGTACTTC. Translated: CASSGSGNYGETQYF. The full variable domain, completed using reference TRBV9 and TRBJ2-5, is DSGVTQTPKHLITATGQRVTLRCSPRSGDLSVYWYQQSLDQGLQFLIQYYNGEERAKGNILERFSAQQFPDLHSELNLSSLELGDSALYFCASSGSGNYGETQYFGPGTRLLVL.

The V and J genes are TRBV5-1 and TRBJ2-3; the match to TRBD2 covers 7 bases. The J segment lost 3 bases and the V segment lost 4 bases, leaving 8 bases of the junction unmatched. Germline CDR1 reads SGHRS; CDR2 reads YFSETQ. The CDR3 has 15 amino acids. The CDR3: CASSNGTKQTDTQYF. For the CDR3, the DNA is TGCGCCAGCAGCAATGGGACTAAGCAAACAGATACGCAGTATTTT.

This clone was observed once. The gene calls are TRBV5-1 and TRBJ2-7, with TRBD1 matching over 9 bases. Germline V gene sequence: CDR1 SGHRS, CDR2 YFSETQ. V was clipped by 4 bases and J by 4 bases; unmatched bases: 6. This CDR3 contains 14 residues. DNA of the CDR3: TGCGCCAGCAGCCCCGGGACAGGGATTTACGAGCAGTACTTC. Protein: CASSPGTGIYEQYF.

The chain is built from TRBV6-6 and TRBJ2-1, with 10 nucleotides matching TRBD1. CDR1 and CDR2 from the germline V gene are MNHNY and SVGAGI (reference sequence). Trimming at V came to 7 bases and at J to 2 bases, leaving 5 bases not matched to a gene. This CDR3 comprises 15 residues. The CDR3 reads CASTEGQGPYNEQFF. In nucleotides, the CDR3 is TGTGCCAGCACCGAGGGACAGGGGCCCTACAATGAGCAGTTCTTC.

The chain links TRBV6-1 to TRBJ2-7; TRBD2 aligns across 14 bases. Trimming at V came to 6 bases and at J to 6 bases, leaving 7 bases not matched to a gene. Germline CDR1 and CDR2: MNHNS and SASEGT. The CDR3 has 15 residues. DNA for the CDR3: TGTGCCAGCAGCGCCGGGACTAGCGGGAGAGGCGAGCAGTACTTC. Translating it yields CASSAGTSGRGEQYF.

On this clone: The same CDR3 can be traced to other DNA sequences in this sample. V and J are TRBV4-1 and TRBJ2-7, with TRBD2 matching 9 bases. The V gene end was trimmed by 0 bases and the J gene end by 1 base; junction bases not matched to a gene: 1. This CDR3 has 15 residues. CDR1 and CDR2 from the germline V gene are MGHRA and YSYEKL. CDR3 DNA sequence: TGCGCCAGCAGCCAAGACCTAGCGGGGTCCTACGAGCAGTACTTC. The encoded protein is CASSQDLAGSYEQYF.

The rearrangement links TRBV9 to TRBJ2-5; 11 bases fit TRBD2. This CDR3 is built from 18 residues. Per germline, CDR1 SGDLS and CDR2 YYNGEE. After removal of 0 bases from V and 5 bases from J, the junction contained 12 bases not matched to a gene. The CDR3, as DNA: TGTGCCAGCAGCGTAGAGAGTCTAGCGGGGGGCCAATTGGAGACCCAGTACTTC. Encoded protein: CASSVESLAGGQLETQYF.

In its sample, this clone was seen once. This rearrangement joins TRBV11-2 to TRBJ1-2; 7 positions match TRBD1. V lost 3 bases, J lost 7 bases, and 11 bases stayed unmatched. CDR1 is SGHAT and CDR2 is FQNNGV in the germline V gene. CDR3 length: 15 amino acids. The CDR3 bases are TGTGCCAGCAGCTTTCACAGGGGCCTCGCTAGTGGCTACACCTTC. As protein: CASSFHRGLASGYTF.

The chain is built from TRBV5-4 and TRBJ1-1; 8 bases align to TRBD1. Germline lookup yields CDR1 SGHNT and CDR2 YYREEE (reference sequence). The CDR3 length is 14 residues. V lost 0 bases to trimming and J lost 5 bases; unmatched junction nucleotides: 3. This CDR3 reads CASSLAQGATEAFF. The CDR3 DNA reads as TGTGCCAGCAGCTTGGCTCAGGGGGCGACTGAAGCTTTCTTT.

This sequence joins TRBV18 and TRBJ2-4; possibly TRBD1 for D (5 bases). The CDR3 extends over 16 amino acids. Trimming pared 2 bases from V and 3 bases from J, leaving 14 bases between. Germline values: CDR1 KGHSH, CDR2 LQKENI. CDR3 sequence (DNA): TGTGCCAGCTCACCAGGACAAAGAGGAGTCAAAAACATTCAGTACTTC. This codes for CASSPGQRGVKNIQYF.

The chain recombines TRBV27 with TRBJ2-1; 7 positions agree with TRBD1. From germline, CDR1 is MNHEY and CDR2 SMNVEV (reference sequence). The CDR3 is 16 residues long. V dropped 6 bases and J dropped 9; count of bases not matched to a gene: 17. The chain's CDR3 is CASSRQGRLDIFEQFF. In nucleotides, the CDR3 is TGTGCCAGCAGCAGACAGGGACGACTTGACATTTTTGAGCAGTTCTTC.

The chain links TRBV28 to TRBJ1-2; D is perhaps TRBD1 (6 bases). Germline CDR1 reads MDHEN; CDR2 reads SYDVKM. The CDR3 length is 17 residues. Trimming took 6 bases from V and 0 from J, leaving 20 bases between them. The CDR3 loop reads CASRTPDRTKANYGYTF. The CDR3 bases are TGTGCCAGCAGAACCCCAGACAGGACAAAAGCTAACTATGGCTACACCTTC.